These 23 T cell receptor beta chains share one sample of origin, sequenced in a study of blood T cell repertoires in COVID-19 (dated by TCRdb to 2018 to 2021). The library was built by means of the immunoSEQ multiplex PCR assay. Here the immuneACCESS table is served through TCRdb, limited to in-frame sequences with V and J called. Missing clones are a known gap in these copies; in checked studies unresolved V genes cover under half, and the rest lacks a known reason. In all, the sample holds some 94,000 clones, and about 83% of those were seen once. The ten largest account for about 18% of the sample. Specimen: peripheral blood. The receptors derive from a woman aged 55 to 70 with COVID-19, enrolled during active disease.

V is TRBV7-2 and J is TRBJ2-5, with TRBD1 matching 8 bases. The CDR3 spans 15 residues. V lost 0 bases, J lost 4 bases, and 4 bases stayed unmatched. Germline V gene sequence: CDR1 SGHTA, CDR2 FQGNSA. CDR3 protein: CASSLAGQERETQYF. The CDR3 DNA follows: TGTGCCAGCAGCTTAGCGGGACAGGAGAGAGAGACCCAGTACTTC.

Here the CDR3 reads CASTHDRDDNQPQHF. The CDR3 DNA sequence: TGTGCCAGTACCCATGACAGGGATGACAATCAGCCCCAGCATTTT. The chain combines TRBV19 with TRBJ1-5; 7 nucleotides align to TRBD1. Germline V gene lookup returns CDR1 LNHDA and CDR2 SQIVND (reference sequence). The CDR3 is made up of 15 amino acids. V gave up 7 bases and J gave up 3 bases; unmatched junction bases: 9.

V gene TRBV6-6 combines with J gene TRBJ2-1; the D gene is possibly TRBD1 (6 bases). Germline V gene data show CDR1 as MNHNY and CDR2 as SVGAGI (reference sequence). This CDR3 spans 14 amino acids. V was clipped by 6 bases and J by 7 bases, with 16 bases between them. As DNA, the CDR3 is TGTGCCAGCAGGACCGGGACAACAGGGAATGAGCAGTTCTTC. It codes for CASRTGTTGNEQFF.

The chain couples TRBV5-1 to TRBJ2-1; D not certain. Trimming removed 4 bases from V and 0 bases from J, with 11 bases in between. In germline, CDR1 is SGHRS, CDR2 YFSETQ. The CDR3 is 15 residues long. The CDR3 here is CASSPIHSSYNEQFF. CDR3 sequence (DNA): TGCGCCAGCAGCCCCATTCACAGCTCCTACAATGAGCAGTTCTTC.

The chain joins TRBV28 to TRBJ2-2; TRBD2 agrees at 7 bases. The CDR3 contains 17 residues. Germline V CDR1 and CDR2: MDHEN, SYDVKM. V lost 3 bases, J lost 5 bases, and 12 bases stayed unmatched. In DNA form, the CDR3 reads TGTGCCAGCAGTTTCTCGGGGGGTAGAAGGTTGACCGGGGAGCTGTTTTTT. This translates into CASSFSGGRRLTGELFF.

The rearrangement uses TRBV19 and TRBJ1-2; TRBD1 aligns across 7 bases. The CDR3 totals 13 residues. J was trimmed by 6 bases and V by 9 bases; bases with no gene match: 10. Germline V CDR1 and CDR2: LNHDA, SQIVND (reference sequence). CDR3 residues: CASRQGDPDGYTF. CDR3 nucleotide sequence: TGTGCCAGCCGGCAGGGGGATCCTGATGGCTACACCTTC. Filled out from reference TRBV19 and TRBJ1-2, the complete variable domain reads DGGITQSPKYLFRKEGQNVTLSCEQNLNHDAMYWYRQDPGQGLRLIYYSQIVNDFQKGDIAEGYSVSREKKESFPLTVTSAQKNPTAFYLCASRQGDPDGYTFGSGTRLTVV.

The V call is TRBV7-2, the J call TRBJ1-5; D uncertain. The CDR3 consists of 14 residues. V lost 5 bases and J lost 2, with 10 bases in between. Per germline, CDR1 SGHTA and CDR2 FQGNSA. Here the CDR3 reads CASSRVNGNQPQHF. CDR3 DNA sequence: TGTGCCAGCAGCCGGGTGAATGGCAATCAGCCCCAGCATTTT.

The chain couples TRBV7-9 to TRBJ1-2; no firm D call. The germline CDR1 and CDR2 sequences are SEHNR and FQNEAQ (reference sequence). V shed 5 bases and J shed 3 bases, with 16 bases lying between them. The CDR3 sequence is 15 residues long. The CDR3 bases are TGTGCCAGCAGCCCCGGTTACGGGGTTGACTATGGCTACACCTTC. Residues: CASSPGYGVDYGYTF.

The J gene is TRBJ1-1, the V gene TRBV30, with D unresolved. CDR1 is GTSNPN and CDR2 is SVGIG in the germline V gene (reference sequence). Trimming removed 4 bases at V and 0 bases at J, with 12 bases between. The CDR3 spans 14 residues. The CDR3 bases are TGTGCCTGGAAACTCAAACAGCTGAACACTGAAGCTTTCTTT. This sequence encodes CAWKLKQLNTEAFF. The full variable domain, with the rest looked up from reference TRBV30 and TRBJ1-1, is SQTIHQWPATLVQPVGSPLSLECTVEGTSNPNLYWYRQAAGRGLQLLFYSVGIGQISSEVPQNLSASRPQDRQFILSSKKLLLSDSGFYLCAWKLKQLNTEAFFGQGTRLTVV.

CDR3 DNA: TGTGCCAGTAGTAGGGGACTAGCGGTCCAAGAGACCCAGTACTTC. Protein product: CASSRGLAVQETQYF. The chain uses TRBV19 and TRBJ2-5, with 11 positions matching TRBD2. Germline assignment: CDR1 LNHDA and CDR2 SQIVND (reference sequence). Trimming cost V 4 bases and J 1 base; bases outside gene matches: 2. CDR3 size: 15 residues.

The rearrangement links TRBV19 to TRBJ1-5; 8 bases match TRBD1. V lost 3 bases, J lost 7 bases, and 14 bases stayed unmatched. CDR1 and CDR2 (germline): LNHDA, SQIVND (reference sequence). CDR3 length equals 17 residues. For the CDR3, the DNA is TGTGCCAGTAGTATTGATGGGGACAGGTGGGCCAGGCAGCCCCAGCATTTT. Amino acid sequence: CASSIDGDRWARQPQHF.

The CDR3 coding sequence is TGTGCCAGCAGCTTGGAAGGGAGGGCTAATGAAAAACTGTTTTTT. Translation: CASSLEGRANEKLFF. The V gene is TRBV5-8, the J gene TRBJ1-4, with D unresolved. The V gene's germline CDR1 is SGHTS and CDR2 YDEGEE. V lost 0 bases and J lost 3, with 9 bases in between. This CDR3 is built from 15 residues.

This chain joins TRBV27 and TRBJ1-2, with D possibly being TRBD1 (6 bases). V lost 6 bases to trimming and J lost 2 bases, with 16 bases between them. This CDR3 has 15 amino acids. Germline loops: CDR1 MNHEY, CDR2 SMNVEV (reference sequence). The CDR3 spells CASRGGGSINYGYTF. Written as DNA, the CDR3 is TGTGCCAGCAGGGGAGGGGGGTCAATAAACTATGGCTACACCTTC.

The CDR3 DNA reads as TGTGCCAGCAGTTTACCGGGGTCTATGTCTGGAAACACCATATATTTT. Protein: CASSLPGSMSGNTIYF. This rearrangement joins TRBV28 to TRBJ1-3, with D hard to call. CDR1 is MDHEN and CDR2 is SYDVKM in the germline V gene. The CDR3 length is 16 residues. The V end lost 2 bases, the J end lost 1 base, and 12 bases lay between the germline ends.

The chain links TRBV30 to TRBJ1-6; a possible D gene is TRBD1 (6 bases). The length of the CDR3 is 16 residues. In germline, CDR1 is GTSNPN, CDR2 SVGIG (reference sequence). The V and J ends lost 4 bases and 7 bases respectively, with 20 bases between them. CDR3 protein: CAWIPAPGHSNSPLHF. The CDR3 DNA reads TGTGCCTGGATCCCTGCCCCGGGACACTCCAATTCACCCCTCCACTTT.

The chain recombines TRBV6-9 with TRBJ1-3; 10 bases line up with TRBD1. The junction had 4 bases not matched to a gene; V was cut back by 2 bases and J by 0 bases. CDR1 is MNHGY and CDR2 is SVAAGI in the germline V gene. The CDR3 has 17 amino acids. The CDR3: CASSYKDRGSSGNTIYF. The CDR3 DNA reads as TGTGCCAGCAGTTATAAGGACAGGGGGTCCTCTGGAAACACCATATATTTT.

The rearrangement links TRBV30 to TRBJ1-6, with 9 bases that match TRBD1. Germline loops: CDR1 GTSNPN, CDR2 SVGIG (reference sequence). After removal of 5 bases from V and 4 bases from J, the junction contained 9 bases not matched to a gene. The CDR3 length is 16 residues. CDR3 bases: TGTGCCTGGGGCGGGACAGGGACCTTGTATAATTCACCCCTCCACTTT. Translated, it gives CAWGGTGTLYNSPLHF.

This clone was seen only once. The genes are TRBV5-1 and TRBJ1-1; D is ambiguous. V was cut by 0 bases and J by 1 base, with 10 bases left in between. Germline CDR1 SGHRS, CDR2 YFSETQ. The CDR3 totals 15 residues. The CDR3 loop reads CASSLGGPGNTEAFF. The CDR3 DNA sequence: TGCGCCAGCAGCTTGGGCGGGCCGGGGAACACTGAAGCTTTCTTT.

This chain uses TRBV11-3 with TRBJ2-7; D is perhaps TRBD2 (5 bases). The germline CDR1 and CDR2 sequences are SGHNT and YENEEA. Between the trimmed V and J ends, which lost 1 base and 0 bases, there was a span of 10 bases. The CDR3 length is 15 residues. CDR3 DNA: TGTGCCAGCAGCTTAGGGCAGGCGGGCTCCTACGAGCAGTACTTC. Translation gives CASSLGQAGSYEQYF.

V usage is TRBV5-1 and J usage is TRBJ1-1; 12 positions agree with TRBD1. Trimming removed 4 bases from V and 4 bases from J; junction bases left unmatched: 8. CDR1 and CDR2 (germline): SGHRS, YFSETQ. The CDR3 has 16 residues. CDR3 coding DNA: TGCGCCAGCAGCACTCCGGGACAGGGGGCCGGCACTGAAGCTTTCTTT. Protein sequence: CASSTPGQGAGTEAFF.

The chain uses TRBV4-1 and TRBJ2-7, with D tentatively TRBD1 (6 bases). This CDR3 is 13 amino acids long. The V and J ends lost 3 bases and 4 bases respectively, with 10 bases between them. CDR1 and CDR2 from the germline V gene are MGHRA and YSYEKL. The CDR3 here is CASSQRTEYEQYF. In DNA, the CDR3 is TGCGCCAGCAGCCAGAGGACAGAATACGAGCAGTACTTC.

This clone was counted once. The gene calls are TRBV6-5 and TRBJ1-2; D call uncertain. CDR3 length: 13 amino acids. Between the trimmed V and J ends, which lost 8 bases and 3 bases, there was a span of 13 bases. Germline loops: CDR1 MNHEY, CDR2 SVGAGI. For the CDR3, the DNA is TGTGCCAGCTTGGGCAGTTTGTACTATGGCTACACCTTC. Its protein is CASLGSLYYGYTF.

This clone was counted once. DNA for the CDR3: TGTGCCAGTAGTAAACTACAGAACACTGAAGCTTTCTTT. This codes for CASSKLQNTEAFF. This chain joins TRBV19 and TRBJ1-1; no clear D. The V end lost 4 bases, the J end lost 1 base, and 7 bases lay between the germline ends. This CDR3 is 13 amino acids long. Germline CDR1 reads LNHDA; CDR2 reads SQIVND (reference sequence).